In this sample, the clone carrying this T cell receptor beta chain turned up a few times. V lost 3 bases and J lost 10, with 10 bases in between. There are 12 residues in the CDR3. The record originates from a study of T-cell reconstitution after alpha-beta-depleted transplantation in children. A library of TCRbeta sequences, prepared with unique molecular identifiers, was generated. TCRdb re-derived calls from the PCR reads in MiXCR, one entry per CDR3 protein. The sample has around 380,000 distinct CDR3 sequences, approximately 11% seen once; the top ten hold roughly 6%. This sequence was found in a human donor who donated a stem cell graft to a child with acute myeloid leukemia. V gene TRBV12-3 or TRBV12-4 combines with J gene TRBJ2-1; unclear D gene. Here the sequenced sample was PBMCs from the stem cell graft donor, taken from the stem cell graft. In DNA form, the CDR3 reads TGTGCCAGCAGTTTCTCGGGTATGGAGCAGTTCTTC. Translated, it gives CASSFSGMEQFF.